The rows below give T cell receptor beta chains drawn from one sample of a study of T cell responses to AZD1222 COVID-19 vaccine. This table comes from immunoSEQ multiplex PCR, and its TCRdb copy is limited to in-frame clones, with some not included. The sample records some 110,000 clones, more than 75% being singletons. The sequences come from peripheral blood, collected 28 days after the second AZD1222 dose. Every receptor here comes from an adult who received the AZD1222 COVID-19 vaccine. The CDR3 runs from the conserved cysteine through the conserved F or W. The D gene is left open where the match is weak. Size is omitted from some rows. Given values are once, few, many or a class for expanded clones.

size,V,J,D,DNA,CDR3
NA,TRBV27,TRBJ1-6,NA,TGTGCCAGCAGTTTATTGGGGCCCGATTCACCCCTCCACTTT,CASSLLGPDSPLHF
NA,TRBV12-3/TRBV12-4,TRBJ2-7,NA,TGTGCCAGCGGCAAAGGCGCCTACGAGCAGTACTTC,CASGKGAYEQYF
once,TRBV30,TRBJ2-7,NA,TGTGCCTGGAAGAGACTCCCGACCCTCGAGCAGTACTTC,CAWKRLPTLEQYF
NA,TRBV6-5,TRBJ1-4,NA,TGTGCCAGCAGTCTACGACGGGGGGCTAATGAAAAACTGTTTTTT,CASSLRRGANEKLFF
NA,TRBV4-3,TRBJ2-4,TRBD1,TGCGCCAGCAGCCAAGACAACCGGGACAGGACAGGGGACATTCAGTACTTC,CASSQDNRDRTGDIQYF
NA,TRBV5-4,TRBJ2-5,NA,TGTGCCAGCAGCTCTGGTGGACAGATGGCGGAGACCCAGTACTTC,CASSSGGQMAETQYF
NA,TRBV5-1,TRBJ2-1,TRBD1,TGCGCCAGCAGCCGGGACAGGAGGAGTAATGAGCAGTTCTTC,CASSRDRRSNEQFF
NA,TRBV5-4,TRBJ2-7,TRBD1,TGTGCCAGCAGCTTGGGACAGGGGCCCTACTACGAGCAGTACTTC,CASSLGQGPYYEQYF
NA,TRBV6-2/TRBV6-3,TRBJ1-5,TRBD1,TGTGCCAGCAGTGCCGGGACAGAAAATCAGCCCCAGCATTTT,CASSAGTENQPQHF
NA,TRBV5-4,TRBJ1-2,TRBD1,TGTGCCAGCAGCTGGGACTCACAGGGGGCATGGGGCTACACCTTC,CASSWDSQGAWGYTF
NA,TRBV10-1,TRBJ1-3,NA,TGCGCCAGCAGAGGGGGGGCTGGAAACACCATATATTTT,CASRGGAGNTIYF
NA,TRBV9,TRBJ1-2,NA,TGTGCCAGCAGCGTAGCATCACGCGAAAGCTATGGCTACACCTTC,CASSVASRESYGYTF
NA,TRBV21-1,TRBJ2-2,NA,TGTGCCAGCGGCGGTGCCCCGACCGGGGAGCTGTTTTTT,CASGGAPTGELFF
NA,TRBV7-2,TRBJ2-7,NA,TGTGCCAGCAGCTCTGACCGGGCCTCCCCCTACGAGCAGTACTTC,CASSSDRASPYEQYF
NA,TRBV12-3/TRBV12-4,TRBJ1-1,NA,TGTGCCAGCAGACCTCGGACCTTCACTGAAGCTTTCTTT,CASRPRTFTEAFF